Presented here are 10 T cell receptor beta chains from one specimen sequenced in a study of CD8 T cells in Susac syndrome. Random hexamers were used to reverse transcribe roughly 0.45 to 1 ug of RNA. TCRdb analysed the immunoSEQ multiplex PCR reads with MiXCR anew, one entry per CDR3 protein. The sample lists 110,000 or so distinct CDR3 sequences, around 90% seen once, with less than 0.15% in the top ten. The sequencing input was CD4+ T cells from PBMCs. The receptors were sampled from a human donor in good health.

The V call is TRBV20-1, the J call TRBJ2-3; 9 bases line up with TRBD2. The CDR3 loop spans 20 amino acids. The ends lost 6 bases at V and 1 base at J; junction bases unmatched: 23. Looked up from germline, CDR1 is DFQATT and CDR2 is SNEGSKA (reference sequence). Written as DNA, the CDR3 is TGCAGTGCCGTCCCTGCCAGGCTAGCGGGGCGCCTACGGGGCACAGATACGCAGTATTTT. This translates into CSAVPARLAGRLRGTDTQYF.

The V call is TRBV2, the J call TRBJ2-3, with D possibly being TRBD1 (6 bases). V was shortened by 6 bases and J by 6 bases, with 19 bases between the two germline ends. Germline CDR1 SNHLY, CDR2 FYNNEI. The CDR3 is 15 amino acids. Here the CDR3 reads CASRPGTTSADTQYF. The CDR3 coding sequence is TGTGCCAGCAGGCCTGGGACAACCTCAGCCGATACGCAGTATTTT.

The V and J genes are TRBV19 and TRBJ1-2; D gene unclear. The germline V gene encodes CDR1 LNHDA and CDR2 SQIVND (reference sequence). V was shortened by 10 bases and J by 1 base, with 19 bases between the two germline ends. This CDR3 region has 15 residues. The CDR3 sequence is CATYGTVNLNYGYTF. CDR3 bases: TGTGCCACCTACGGTACGGTCAACCTTAACTATGGCTACACCTTC.

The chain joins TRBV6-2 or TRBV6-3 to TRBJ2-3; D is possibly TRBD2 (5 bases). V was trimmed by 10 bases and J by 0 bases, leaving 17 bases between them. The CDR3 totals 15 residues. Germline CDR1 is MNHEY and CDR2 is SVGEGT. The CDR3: CATSLGETSTDTQYF. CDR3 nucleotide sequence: TGTGCCACCTCCCTCGGGGAGACTAGCACAGATACGCAGTATTTT.

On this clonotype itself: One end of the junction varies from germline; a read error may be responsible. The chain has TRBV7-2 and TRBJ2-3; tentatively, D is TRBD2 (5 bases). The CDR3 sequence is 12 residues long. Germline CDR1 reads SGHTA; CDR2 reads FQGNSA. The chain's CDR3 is CASSFRGDAQYF. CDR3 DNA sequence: TGTGCCAGCAGTTTCCGGGGAGATGCGCAGTATTTT.

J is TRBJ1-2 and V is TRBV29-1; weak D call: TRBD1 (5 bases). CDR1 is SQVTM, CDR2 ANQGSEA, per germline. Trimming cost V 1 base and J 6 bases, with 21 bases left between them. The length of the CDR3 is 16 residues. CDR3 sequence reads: CSVEVSRVQVWNGYTF. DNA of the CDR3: TGCAGCGTTGAAGTGAGCAGGGTTCAGGTGTGGAATGGCTACACCTTC.

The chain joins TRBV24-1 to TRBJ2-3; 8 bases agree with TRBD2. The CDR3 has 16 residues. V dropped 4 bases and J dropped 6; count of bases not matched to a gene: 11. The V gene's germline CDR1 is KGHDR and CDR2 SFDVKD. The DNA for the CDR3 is TGTGCCACCAGTGACTCCGCCACAGCGGGGGTGGATACGCAGTATTTT. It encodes CATSDSATAGVDTQYF.

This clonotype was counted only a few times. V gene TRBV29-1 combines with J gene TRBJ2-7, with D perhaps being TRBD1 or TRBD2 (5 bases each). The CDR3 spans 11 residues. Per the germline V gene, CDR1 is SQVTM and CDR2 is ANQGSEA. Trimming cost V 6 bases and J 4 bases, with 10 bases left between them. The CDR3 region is CSVGDGYEQYF. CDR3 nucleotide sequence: TGCAGCGTGGGGGACGGTTACGAGCAGTACTTC.

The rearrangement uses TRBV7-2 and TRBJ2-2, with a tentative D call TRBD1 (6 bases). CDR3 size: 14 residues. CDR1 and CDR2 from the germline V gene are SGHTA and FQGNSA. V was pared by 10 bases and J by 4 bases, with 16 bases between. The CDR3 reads CAIQGLKGTGELFF. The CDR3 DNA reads TGTGCCATTCAGGGGTTGAAAGGCACCGGGGAGCTGTTTTTT.

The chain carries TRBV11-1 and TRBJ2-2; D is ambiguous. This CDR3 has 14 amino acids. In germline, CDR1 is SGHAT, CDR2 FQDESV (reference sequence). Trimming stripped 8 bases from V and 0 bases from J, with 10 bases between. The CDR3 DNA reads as TGTGCCAGCGATTCCGGAGCGAACACCGGGGAGCTGTTTTTT. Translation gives CASDSGANTGELFF.